Presented here are 23 T cell receptor beta chains from one specimen sequenced in a study of blood T cell repertoires in COVID-19. Sequenced by immunoSEQ multiplex PCR; TCRdb stores in-frame clones only, minus some. The sample lists approximately 60,000 clones; around 83% were seen once. The sample was peripheral blood. These TCRs come from a human donor in a cohort sampled during active COVID-19.

This clone was observed a few times. The chain has TRBV25-1 and TRBJ1-1; D perhaps matches TRBD1 (6 bases). The CDR3 covers 14 residues. The ends were cut back, 6 bases at V and 11 bases at J, with 22 bases in the middle. In germline, CDR1 is MGHDK, CDR2 SYGVNS. The CDR3 sequence: CASSLMGRGSGAFF. CDR3 coding DNA: TGTGCCAGCAGCCTCATGGGCAGGGGTAGTGGGGCTTTCTTT. The full variable domain, its missing parts supplied by reference TRBV25-1 and TRBJ1-1, is EADIYQTPRYLVIGTGKKITLECSQTMGHDKMYWYQQDPGMELHLIHYSYGVNSTEKGDLSSESTVSRIRTEHFPLTLESARPSHTSQYLCASSLMGRGSGAFFGQGTRLTVV.

The rearrangement uses TRBV10-3 and TRBJ1-2; 8 bases align to TRBD1. CDR1 and CDR2 (germline): ENHRY, SYGVKD. With V trimmed by 6 bases and J by 8 bases, 11 bases remained unmatched. The CDR3 runs 14 residues. The CDR3 spells CAISLDRDAGGYTF. In DNA form, the CDR3 reads TGTGCCATCAGCCTGGACAGGGATGCGGGGGGCTACACCTTC.

The chain carries TRBV5-1 and TRBJ2-2, with D perhaps matching TRBD2 (6 bases). The CDR3 has 15 residues. Deletions cut 5 bases from V and 2 bases from J, with 13 bases between. Germline V gene lookup returns CDR1 SGHRS and CDR2 YFSETQ. CDR3 residues: CASSAGQVNTGELFF. The DNA for the CDR3 is TGCGCCAGCAGTGCGGGGCAGGTAAACACCGGGGAGCTGTTTTTT. The whole variable domain, filled in from reference TRBV5-1 and TRBJ2-2, reads KAGVTQTPRYLIKTRGQQVTLSCSPISGHRSVSWYQQTPGQGLQFLFEYFSETQRNKGNFPGRFSGRQFSNSRSEMNVSTLELGDSALYLCASSAGQVNTGELFFGEGSRLTVL.

V is TRBV5-1 and J is TRBJ2-1; D might be TRBD1 (5 bases). This CDR3 is 11 amino acids long. V shed 3 bases and J shed 10 bases, with 8 bases lying between them. CDR1 and CDR2 (germline): SGHRS, YFSETQ. The CDR3 region is CASSYDSEQFF. CDR3 coding DNA: TGCGCCAGCAGCTACGACAGCGAGCAGTTCTTC.

This clone was recorded once. The gene calls are TRBV19 and TRBJ1-5; TRBD1 matches at 11 bases. The ends lost 3 bases at V and 7 bases at J; junction bases unmatched: 5. Per germline, CDR1 LNHDA and CDR2 SQIVND (reference sequence). CDR3 length equals 15 residues. CDR3 nucleotides: TGTGCCAGTAGTATCCTCAGGGACAGGGGGCAGCCCCAGCATTTT. Translation: CASSILRDRGQPQHF.

This chain joins TRBV5-1 and TRBJ1-2; TRBD1 might be the D (5 bases). Germline CDR1 reads SGHRS; CDR2 reads YFSETQ. Trimming took 0 bases from V and 7 from J, leaving 13 bases between them. This CDR3 is built from 14 residues. The CDR3 DNA reads as TGCGCCAGCAGCTTGGAGGGACTAACACCTGGCTACACCTTC. This codes for CASSLEGLTPGYTF.

The chain employs TRBV3-1 (or the pseudogene TRBV3-2) and TRBJ2-1; TRBD1 might be the D (6 bases). V lost 1 base to trimming and J lost 3 bases, with 13 bases between them. In germline, CDR1 is LGHDT, CDR2 YNNKEL (reference sequence). This CDR3 comprises 16 residues. CDR3 region: CASSQGGAGDYNEQFF. The DNA of the CDR3 is TGTGCCAGCAGCCAAGGAGGGGCAGGGGACTACAATGAGCAGTTCTTC.

This chain joins TRBV2 and TRBJ2-2; perhaps TRBD2 as D (5 bases). The CDR3 length is 13 residues. V was cut by 6 bases and J by 6 bases, with 11 bases left in between. Germline CDR1 SNHLY, CDR2 FYNNEI. The CDR3 is CASSPTGSGELFF. The CDR3 DNA follows: TGTGCCAGCAGCCCTACGGGATCCGGGGAGCTGTTTTTT.

The gene calls are TRBV27 and TRBJ1-2; perhaps TRBD1 as D (5 bases). This CDR3 region has 13 residues. The V gene lost 8 bases and the J gene lost 8 bases, with 18 bases spanning the gap. Looked up from germline, CDR1 is MNHEY and CDR2 is SMNVEV (reference sequence). Here the CDR3 reads CASCDSSRRGYTF. In nucleotides, the CDR3 is TGTGCCAGCTGTGACAGTTCGAGAAGAGGCTACACCTTC.

This chain joins TRBV29-1 and TRBJ2-3, with D possibly being TRBD1 (7 bases). The CDR3 length is 11 residues. V was clipped by 7 bases and J by 7 bases, with 12 bases between them. Germline V gene lookup returns CDR1 SQVTM and CDR2 ANQGSEA. CDR3 DNA sequence: TGCAGCGGGCGGGACAGCCATACGCAGTATTTT. Amino acids: CSGRDSHTQYF.

The chain employs TRBV24-1 and TRBJ2-2, with TRBD2 matching over 8 bases. V shed 2 bases and J 2 bases; nucleotides not matched to a gene: 6. The germline CDR1 and CDR2 sequences are KGHDR and SFDVKD. The CDR3 loop spans 17 amino acids. This chain's CDR3 is CATSDSGGAGNTGELFF. The CDR3 nucleotides are TGTGCCACCAGTGATTCCGGGGGGGCGGGTAACACCGGGGAGCTGTTTTTT.

V and J are TRBV15 and TRBJ2-3; 10 nucleotides agree with TRBD2. J gave up 4 bases and V 4 bases, and 8 bases lay outside the gene matches. Per the germline V gene, CDR1 is LNHNV and CDR2 is YYDKDF (reference sequence). The CDR3 consists of 16 residues. CDR3 bases: TGTGCCACCAGCAACGGGCGCCTAGCGGGAGCAGATACGCAGTATTTT. Amino acid sequence: CATSNGRLAGADTQYF.

About this clone: The junction shows a germline mismatch at one end, possibly a read error. This sequence joins TRBV2 and TRBJ1-4, with unresolved D. Germline lookup yields CDR1 SNHLY and CDR2 FYNNEI. The CDR3 totals 13 residues. CDR3 amino acids: CASSRGSTLGVTF. The CDR3 nucleotides read TGTGCCAGCAGCCGAGGGTCCACCCTTGGGGTGACCTTT.

The chain couples TRBV25-1 to TRBJ1-4; possible D gene TRBD1, 6 bases. Trimming removed 0 bases at V and 4 bases at J, with 9 bases between. The CDR3 has 15 amino acids. CDR1 and CDR2 from the germline V gene are MGHDK and SYGVNS. DNA for the CDR3: TGTGCCAGCAGTGAATACCAGGGGCTTAATGAAAAACTGTTTTTT. Protein product: CASSEYQGLNEKLFF.

The chain links TRBV19 to TRBJ2-3; unclear D gene. V lost 3 bases and J lost 2, with 6 bases in between. Germline V gene data show CDR1 as LNHDA and CDR2 as SQIVND (reference sequence). The CDR3 runs to 13 residues. The DNA of the CDR3 is TGTGCCAGTAGTATCACATACACAGATACGCAGTATTTT. It codes for CASSITYTDTQYF.

The J gene is TRBJ2-2, the V gene TRBV2; 14 nucleotides match TRBD2. The germline gives CDR1 SNHLY, CDR2 FYNNEI. Unmatched junction bases numbered 5, after V lost 6 bases and J lost 5 bases. CDR3 size: 16 residues. DNA for the CDR3: TGTGCCAGCAGGAAGACTAGCGGGAGGGGTACCGGGGAGCTGTTTTTT. As protein: CASRKTSGRGTGELFF.

The rearrangement links TRBV2 to TRBJ1-5; TRBD1 aligns across 8 bases. With 4 bases clipped from V and 4 bases from J, the junction kept 3 bases outside the gene matches. Per germline, CDR1 SNHLY and CDR2 FYNNEI. CDR3 length: 14 residues. The CDR3 coding sequence is TGTGCCAGCAGTGGGACAGGGAAGAATCAGCCCCAGCATTTT. Its translation is CASSGTGKNQPQHF.

Notes on this clone: At one end, the junction sequence differs from germline, possibly due to a read error. V usage is TRBV7-7 and J usage is TRBJ2-1; D uncertain. CDR1 is SSHAT and CDR2 is FNYEAQ in the germline V gene (reference sequence). The CDR3 has 16 residues. The CDR3 DNA reads TGTGCTAGCAGCTTACACGGCGGTGGCTCCTACAATGAGCAGTTCTTC. It codes for CASSLHGGGSYNEQFF.

This chain connects TRBV5-6 to TRBJ1-5; D gene unclear. The CDR3 extends over 13 amino acids. V lost 2 bases, J lost 7 bases, and 10 bases lay in between. CDR1 SGHDT and CDR2 YYEEEE come from the germline V gene. CDR3 protein: CASSLRGSQPQHF. The DNA of the CDR3 is TGTGCCAGCAGCTTAAGAGGTTCGCAGCCCCAGCATTTT.

The genes are TRBV20-1 and TRBJ2-3; tentative D call: TRBD2 (7 bases). The CDR3 has 14 residues. Germline values: CDR1 DFQATT, CDR2 SNEGSKA (reference sequence). Trimming pared 3 bases from V and 4 bases from J, leaving 14 bases between. The CDR3 reads CSASSGGGADTQYF. The DNA of the CDR3 is TGCAGTGCTAGTTCGGGGGGCGGAGCAGATACGCAGTATTTT.

This clone was found a few times. V and J are TRBV5-1 and TRBJ2-1; 11 bases agree with TRBD2. The V gene's germline CDR1 is SGHRS and CDR2 YFSETQ. The CDR3 loop spans 17 amino acids. V gave up 0 bases and J gave up 4 bases; unmatched junction bases: 6. CDR3 region: CASSLASSSGGYNEQFF. The CDR3 DNA reads as TGCGCCAGCAGCTTGGCCTCTTCTAGCGGGGGGTACAATGAGCAGTTCTTC.

CDR3 in amino acids: CASSLQAGVGREQYF. CDR3 DNA sequence: TGCGCCAGCAGCTTGCAAGCGGGGGTGGGGAGGGAGCAGTACTTC. The chain is built from TRBV5-1 and TRBJ2-7, with 8 bases fitting TRBD2. Germline V gene data show CDR1 as SGHRS and CDR2 as YFSETQ. After removal of 1 base from V and 7 bases from J, the junction contained 10 bases not matched to a gene. This CDR3 region has 15 residues.

The gene calls are TRBV6-2 or TRBV6-3 and TRBJ2-7; 8 bases line up with TRBD2. Germline V gene lookup returns CDR1 MNHEY and CDR2 SVGEGT. V gave up 3 bases and J gave up 1 base; unmatched junction bases: 8. The CDR3 contains 16 residues. This CDR3 reads CASSYHKRGSSYEQYF. The CDR3 nucleotides read TGTGCCAGCAGTTATCACAAGCGGGGGTCTTCCTACGAGCAGTACTTC.